This T cell receptor (beta chain) was sequenced during a study of blood T cell repertoires in COVID-19. Across the whole study: T cells, B-cell-depleted T cells, or PBMCs provided the cDNA or gDNA that served as material.

Measured with immunoSEQ multiplex PCR; TCRdb has only the in-frame clones, and not every one. The sample has fewer than 350,000 clones; roughly 86% are singletons. Trimming cost V 1 base and J 9 bases; bases outside gene matches: 1. The CDR3 is 14 amino acids. The germline gives CDR1 SEHNR, CDR2 FQNEAQ (reference sequence). Sequenced sample: peripheral blood. The V and J genes are TRBV7-9 and TRBJ1-6; 9 bases align to TRBD1. This TCR came from a woman aged 25-40 years who had recovered from COVID-19. The CDR3 DNA reads as TGTGCCAGCAGCTTAGGACAGGGGGTTTCACCCCTCCACTTT. Protein product: CASSLGQGVSPLHF.